These T cell receptor beta chains were read from a single sample in a study of post-analysis software for immune sequencing data. TCRdb reprocessed the PCR reads with MiXCR, giving one entry per CDR3 protein. Found here are more than 500,000 distinct CDR3 sequences, 30% to 40% of them singletons; the top ten hold 6%. The sample consisted of blood. The receptors originated from a girl aged 2 to 17 with multiple sclerosis. The CDR3 runs from the conserved cysteine through the conserved F or W. The order of the fields is V gene, D gene, J gene, clone size, CDR3 DNA, CDR3 protein. D genes are given only for firm matches. Size tells how often a clone was seen (once, few, many) or the class of an expanded clone, and some rows leave it out.

TRBV20-1	TRBD2	TRBJ2-1	.	TGCAGTGCTAGAGATCTAGCGGGGGCCTTCAATGAGCAGTTCTTC	CSARDLAGAFNEQFF
TRBV6-6	.	TRBJ2-3	.	TGTGCCTGCAGTTACTCGTCAGGGGGAGGTAGCACAGATACGCAGTATTTT	CACSYSSGGGSTDTQYF
TRBV7-6	TRBD2	TRBJ2-7	few	TGTGCCAGCAGCCCACCGGGGGGGGTCGAGCAGTACTTC	CASSPPGGVEQYF
TRBV5-1	TRBD1	TRBJ1-2	few	TGCGCCAGCAGCGGAGGGACAGGGGACAACTATGGCTACACCTTC	CASSGGTGDNYGYTF
TRBV15	.	TRBJ1-1	few	TGTGCCACCAGCAGAGATGGACGGTTGAACACTGAGGCTTTCTTT	CATSRDGRLNTEAFF
TRBV6-1	.	TRBJ1-4	.	TGTGCCAGCACTCGGGATGCAACTAATGAAAAACTGTTTTTT	CASTRDATNEKLFF
TRBV10-3	TRBD1	TRBJ1-2	.	TGTGCCATCAGTGAGTCGACAGGGGGAAGGGAAGGCTACACCTTC	CAISESTGGREGYTF
TRBV24-1	TRBD1	TRBJ1-1	few	TGTGCCACCAGTGATTCCGACAGGGGCACTGAAGCTTTCTTT	CATSDSDRGTEAFF
TRBV20-1	TRBD1	TRBJ2-5	few	TGCAGTGCTACGACAGGGGGAATAGAGACCCAGTACTTC	CSATTGGIETQYF
TRBV20-1	.	TRBJ2-7	few	TGCAGTGCAACTTCGGACGGCCTCTACGAGCAGTACTTC	CSATSDGLYEQYF
TRBV4-1	TRBD1	TRBJ1-2	few	TGCGCCAGCAGCCACAAACAGGGGTCTAACTATGGCTACACCTTC	CASSHKQGSNYGYTF
TRBV10-3	TRBD2	TRBJ2-3	few	TGTGCCATCAGTGAGTCGACAAGCCCAGCGGGGGGTCCTATCACAGATACGCAGTATTTT	CAISESTSPAGGPITDTQYF
TRBV20-1	.	TRBJ2-1	few	TGCAGTGCTAGCTTTAGCTCCTACAATGAGCAGTTCTTC	CSASFSSYNEQFF
TRBV14	TRBD2	TRBJ2-3	few	TGTGCCAGCAGCCAAGATTCCGGACTAGCGGGAATCACAGATACGCAGTATTTT	CASSQDSGLAGITDTQYF
TRBV5-5	TRBD1	TRBJ1-4	few	TGTGCCAGCAGGCGGACAGGACGCAGAGATGAAAAACTGTTTTTT	CASRRTGRRDEKLFF
TRBV6-5	TRBD2	TRBJ2-7	.	TGTGCCCTGGGGCGGGGGGCGTTCCATGAGCAGTACTTC	CALGRGAFHEQYF
TRBV5-1	.	TRBJ2-5	few	TGCGCCAGCAGCCAAACCGGGACATCCGGGACCCAGTACTTC	CASSQTGTSGTQYF